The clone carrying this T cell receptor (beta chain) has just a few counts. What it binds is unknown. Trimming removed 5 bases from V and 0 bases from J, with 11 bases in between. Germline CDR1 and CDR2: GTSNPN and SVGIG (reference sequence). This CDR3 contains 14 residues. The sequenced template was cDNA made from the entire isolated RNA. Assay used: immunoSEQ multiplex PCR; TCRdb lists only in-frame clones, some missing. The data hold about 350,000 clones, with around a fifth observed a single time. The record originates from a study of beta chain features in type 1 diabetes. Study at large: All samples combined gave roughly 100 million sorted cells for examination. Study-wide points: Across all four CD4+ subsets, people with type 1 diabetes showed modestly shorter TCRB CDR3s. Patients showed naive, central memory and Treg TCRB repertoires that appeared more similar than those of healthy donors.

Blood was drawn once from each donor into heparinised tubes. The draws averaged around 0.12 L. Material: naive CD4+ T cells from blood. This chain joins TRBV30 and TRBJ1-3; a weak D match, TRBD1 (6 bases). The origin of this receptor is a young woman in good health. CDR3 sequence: CAWDRFYSGNTIYF. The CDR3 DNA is TGTGCCTGGGACAGGTTCTACTCTGGAAACACCATATATTTT.